This T cell receptor (beta chain) is drawn from a study of glioma-infiltrating T cells. Study overall: Samples included WHO grade II oligodendrogliomas or astrocytomas and initial-diagnosis grade IV glioblastomas. Dexamethasone exposure before glioma surgery was limited to six or fewer days.

Amplification of TCR alpha and beta CDR3 regions from RNA used iRepertoire nested multiplex PCR. Using its own MiXCR run on the multiplex PCR reads, TCRdb lists one record per CDR3 protein. The sample consists of fewer than 500,000 distinct CDR3 sequences, roughly two fifths of them appearing once. General observations from the study: Tissue and blood shared very few CDR3 sequences. A blood CDR3 motif signature was depleted in highly divergent patients.

The V and J ends lost 4 bases and 1 base respectively, with 14 bases between them. This CDR3 has 16 residues. Germline lookup yields CDR1 MDHEN and CDR2 SYDVKM. This clonotype was observed at least ten times. Antigen specificity is unknown. The chain uses TRBV28 and TRBJ1-5, with D perhaps matching TRBD1 (6 bases). The receptor comes from a human donor with low-grade glioma or glioblastoma, undergoing nonglioma brain surgery, or in good health (not recorded which). Sequencing used glioma tissue, nonneoplastic brain tissue, or PBMCs (not recorded which). DNA of the CDR3: TGTGCCAGCAGTTCCACACAGGGCATCAGCAATCAGCCCCAGCATTTT. It is translated as CASSSTQGISNQPQHF. Drawing the rest from reference TRBV28 and TRBJ1-5, the complete variable domain is DVKVTQSSRYLVKRTGEKVFLECVQDMDHENMFWYRQDPGLGLRLIYFSYDVKMKEKGDIPEGYSVSREKKERFSLILESASTNQTSMYLCASSSTQGISNQPQHFGDGTRLSIL.